Presented here are 27 T cell receptor beta chains from one specimen sequenced in a study of blood T cell repertoires in COVID-19 (dated by TCRdb to the early 2020s). Library preparation was by the immunoSEQ multiplex PCR assay. The table comes from immuneACCESS by way of TCRdb, which keeps in-frame sequences with V and J called. Part of the clones is missing from these tables; in studies checked, under half for an unresolved V gene and the rest for unknown reasons. This sample comprises about 11,000 clones, 65% to 90% of them detected only once. Together, the top ten hold more than 6.5% of the sample. The sample was peripheral blood. The receptors were gathered from a man aged 65 to 85 with active COVID-19.

This chain links TRBV2 with TRBJ2-7, with D unclear. This CDR3 is built from 12 residues. V was clipped by 6 bases and J by 1 base, with 7 bases between them. The germline gives CDR1 SNHLY, CDR2 FYNNEI. The DNA for the CDR3 is TGTGCCAGCAGGGCAGGATCCTACGAGCAGTACTTC. Translation gives CASRAGSYEQYF.

This clone showed up just a few times. V is TRBV5-6 and J is TRBJ2-2; TRBD2 aligns across 8 bases. The CDR3 runs 17 residues. Germline V gives CDR1 SGHDT, CDR2 YYEEEE. V was pared by 0 bases and J by 3 bases, with 7 bases of the junction left unmatched. CDR3 nucleotides: TGTGCCAGCAGCTTGGTCTGGCGGGGGGCGCACACCGGGGAGCTGTTTTTT. Its protein is CASSLVWRGAHTGELFF.

This sequence joins TRBV4-1 and TRBJ1-4; 7 bases align to TRBD1. J was trimmed by 8 bases and V by 3 bases; bases with no gene match: 12. This CDR3 spans 16 amino acids. The germline CDR1 and CDR2 sequences are MGHRA and YSYEKL. CDR3 in DNA: TGCGCCAGCAGCCAGGCGGGTGGGGGACAGCGGGAAAAACTGTTTTTT. Its translation is CASSQAGGGQREKLFF.

The genes are TRBV10-3 and TRBJ2-5, with 15 nucleotides matching TRBD2. Germline lookup yields CDR1 ENHRY and CDR2 SYGVKD. The trim removed 0 bases at V and 2 bases at J, leaving 4 bases unmatched. This CDR3 has 18 residues. The CDR3 region has the DNA TGTGCCATCAGTGAGTCGGTGGGACTAGCGGGGGGTCAAGAGACCCAGTACTTC. Its translation is CAISESVGLAGGQETQYF.

J is TRBJ2-7 and V is TRBV28; TRBD2 matches at 7 bases. Per germline, CDR1 MDHEN and CDR2 SYDVKM. J gave up 4 bases and V 8 bases, and 11 bases lay outside the gene matches. The CDR3 spans 14 residues. CDR3 nucleotides: TGTGCCAGCCGCTGGGCTAGCGGATTTTACGAGCAGTACTTC. Amino acids: CASRWASGFYEQYF.

The gene calls are TRBV5-1 and TRBJ2-2; TRBD1 agrees at 9 bases. Trimming took 4 bases from V and 6 from J; bases not matched to a gene: 4. This CDR3 contains 14 residues. Germline lookup yields CDR1 SGHRS and CDR2 YFSETQ. CDR3 DNA: TGCGCCAGCAGCCCCCGACAGGGGGCCGGGGAGCTGTTTTTT. Protein: CASSPRQGAGELFF.

The chain couples TRBV6-2 or TRBV6-3 to TRBJ2-5; possibly TRBD2 for D (7 bases). The CDR3 extends over 14 amino acids. V lost 6 bases and J lost 5, with 16 bases in between. CDR1 and CDR2 from the germline V gene are MNHEY and SVGEGT. The chain's CDR3 is CASSSLWGGETQYF. In DNA, the CDR3 is TGTGCCAGCAGCAGTCTGTGGGGGGGCGAGACCCAGTACTTC.

The chain couples TRBV7-9 to TRBJ1-1; D is unclear. Trimming took off 1 base at V and 5 bases at J, with 11 bases between the two ends. Germline CDR1 is SEHNR and CDR2 is FQNEAQ (reference sequence). The CDR3 is 14 amino acids. The DNA for the CDR3 is TGTGCCAGCAGCTTAGTCGGTCAATTGACTGAAGCTTTCTTT. Translating it yields CASSLVGQLTEAFF.

This clone has a handful of counts. CDR3 nucleotide sequence: TGTGCCAGCAGCTCGAGACAGTACTCTGGGGCCAACGTCCTGACTTTC. Protein sequence: CASSSRQYSGANVLTF. This chain joins TRBV7-3 and TRBJ2-6, with D perhaps matching TRBD1 (5 bases). The V gene's germline CDR1 is SGHTA and CDR2 FQGTGA. The CDR3 runs to 16 residues. Trimming stripped 4 bases from V and 0 bases from J, with 10 bases between.

This chain uses TRBV7-3 with TRBJ2-1; 13 nucleotides agree with TRBD2. The V gene end was trimmed by 5 bases and the J gene end by 9 bases; junction bases not matched to a gene: 7. The CDR3 consists of 15 residues. Per germline, CDR1 SGHTA and CDR2 FQGTGA. As DNA, the CDR3 is TGTGCCAGCAGCCCGACTAGCGGGGGGCAGGGTGAGCAGTTCTTC. Protein: CASSPTSGGQGEQFF.

This chain joins TRBV2 and TRBJ2-5, with a possible D match to TRBD1 (5 bases). The CDR3 is 14 residues long. CDR1 is SNHLY, CDR2 FYNNEI, per germline. V dropped 4 bases and J dropped 2 bases, with 11 bases sitting between them. The CDR3 is CASSALTVQETQYF. The CDR3 coding sequence is TGTGCCAGCAGTGCCCTGACAGTTCAAGAGACCCAGTACTTC.

The count of this clone is one. The J gene is TRBJ1-2, the V gene TRBV5-1; D not certain. V was pared by 4 bases and J by 5 bases, with 9 bases between. Germline V gives CDR1 SGHRS, CDR2 YFSETQ. The CDR3 runs to 12 residues. The CDR3 nucleotides read TGCGCCAGCAGCGTCGGGGAGTATGGCTACACCTTC. Translating it yields CASSVGEYGYTF.

This clone was counted a single time. This chain uses TRBV6-2 or TRBV6-3 with TRBJ1-5, with D possibly being TRBD1 (5 bases). The CDR3 has 15 residues. Trimming took 4 bases from V and 2 from J, leaving 12 bases between them. The V gene's germline CDR1 is MNHEY and CDR2 SVGEGT. The DNA for the CDR3 is TGTGCCAGCAGTTCCATCTCGGGGGGCAATCAGCCCCAGCATTTT. Its protein product is CASSSISGGNQPQHF.

V gene TRBV9 combines with J gene TRBJ1-2, with 9 positions matching TRBD1. V lost 6 bases and J lost 5; bases outside the gene matches: 5. CDR1 and CDR2 (germline): SGDLS, YYNGEE. The CDR3 covers 13 residues. CDR3 DNA sequence: TGTGCCAGCATGCCGGGACAGGGATATGGCTACACCTTC. Amino acids: CASMPGQGYGYTF. The full variable domain, its missing parts supplied by reference TRBV9 and TRBJ1-2, is DSGVTQTPKHLITATGQRVTLRCSPRSGDLSVYWYQQSLDQGLQFLIQYYNGEERAKGNILERFSAQQFPDLHSELNLSSLELGDSALYFCASMPGQGYGYTFGSGTRLTVV.

The rearrangement uses TRBV18 and TRBJ1-5; TRBD1 matches 9 bases. Germline V gene data show CDR1 as KGHSH and CDR2 as LQKENI. The V gene end was trimmed by 0 bases and the J gene end by 5 bases; junction bases not matched to a gene: 5. The CDR3 length is 16 residues. Here the CDR3 DNA reads TGTGCCAGCTCACCACCGGACAGGGGACATCATCAGCCCCAGCATTTT. The encoded protein is CASSPPDRGHHQPQHF.

In this sample, this clone turned up once. The chain is built from TRBV2 and TRBJ1-2, with TRBD1 identical over 7 bases. This CDR3 has 13 amino acids. Germline-derived CDR1 and CDR2 are SNHLY and FYNNEI. The J segment lost 4 bases and the V segment lost 4 bases, leaving 3 bases of the junction unmatched. CDR3 in DNA: TGTGCCAGCAGTGGGGACAGTCCCTATGGCTACACCTTC. This codes for CASSGDSPYGYTF.

This clone was seen a single time. The CDR3 here is CASNFRGNTEAFF. Here the CDR3 DNA reads TGTGCCAGCAACTTCAGGGGGAACACTGAAGCTTTCTTT. The V and J genes are TRBV2 and TRBJ1-1; D perhaps matches TRBD1 (6 bases). Germline CDR1 SNHLY, CDR2 FYNNEI. The CDR3 extends over 13 amino acids. Trimming cost V 7 bases and J 1 base, with 10 bases left between them.

The V and J genes are TRBV21-1 and TRBJ2-3; TRBD2 reflects the table's D call only, with no check against the DNA. TRBV21-1 is labeled a pseudogene. This CDR3 has 15 residues. This CDR3 is CASSKVGSTTDTQYF. The CDR3, as DNA: TGTGCCAGCAGCAAAGTGGGGAGCACCACAGATACGCAGTATTTT.

The chain joins TRBV10-1 to TRBJ2-1; D is possibly TRBD1 (6 bases). This CDR3 has 12 amino acids. V lost 4 bases to trimming and J lost 12 bases, with 13 bases between them. The germline CDR1 and CDR2 sequences are WNHNN and SYGVQD (reference sequence). CDR3 sequence reads: CASSGAAQGQFF. DNA for the CDR3: TGCGCCAGCAGTGGGGCTGCACAGGGGCAGTTCTTC.

V gene TRBV7-2 combines with J gene TRBJ2-5; a weak D match, TRBD1 (6 bases). Germline assignment: CDR1 SGHTA and CDR2 FQGNSA. The CDR3 totals 13 residues. The V gene lost 5 bases and the J gene lost 1 base, with 8 bases spanning the gap. CDR3 sequence: CASSTQGQETQYF. The CDR3 DNA reads as TGTGCCAGCAGCACACAGGGCCAAGAGACCCAGTACTTC.

The rearrangement uses TRBV7-9 and TRBJ2-7; 9 bases map to TRBD1. Looked up from germline, CDR1 is SEHNR and CDR2 is FQNEAQ (reference sequence). The CDR3 consists of 15 residues. Trimming cost V 5 bases and J 5 bases; bases outside gene matches: 10. The CDR3 region has the DNA TGTGCCAGCAGCACACGGGGACAGGGAATGGACGAGCAGTACTTC. This translates into CASSTRGQGMDEQYF.

The rearrangement joins TRBV29-1 to TRBJ2-1; 9 bases agree with TRBD1. The length of the CDR3 is 14 residues. With 4 bases clipped from V and 8 bases from J, the junction kept 9 bases outside the gene matches. CDR1 and CDR2 from the germline V gene are SQVTM and ANQGSEA. CDR3: CSVVRDRAVHEQFF. CDR3 nucleotides: TGCAGCGTTGTCCGGGACAGGGCGGTACATGAGCAGTTCTTC.

The CDR3 DNA sequence: TGTGCCAGCAGCAGGACAGGGACGAACACTGAAGCTTTCTTT. The encoded protein is CASSRTGTNTEAFF. The gene calls are TRBV6-5 and TRBJ1-1; 8 positions match TRBD1. The CDR3 runs 14 residues. Germline V gene sequence: CDR1 MNHEY, CDR2 SVGAGI. Trimming removed 6 bases from V and 1 base from J; junction bases left unmatched: 4.

The chain joins TRBV19 to TRBJ2-7; D is unclear. Germline V CDR1 and CDR2: LNHDA, SQIVND (reference sequence). Trimming took 3 bases from V and 3 from J, leaving 9 bases between them. The CDR3 is 13 residues long. DNA of the CDR3: TGTGCCAGTAGTATCGGCAGCGACTACGAGCAGTACTTC. This codes for CASSIGSDYEQYF.

This rearrangement joins TRBV7-9 to TRBJ2-3; tentatively, D is TRBD2 (5 bases). Trimming shortened V by 5 bases and J by 0 bases, and 15 bases separated the two germline ends. The CDR3 is 16 residues long. The germline V gene encodes CDR1 SEHNR and CDR2 FQNEAQ (reference sequence). Here the CDR3 DNA reads TGTGCCAGCAGCCCCTTTGTGAGAGGGAGCACAGATACGCAGTATTTT. Its protein is CASSPFVRGSTDTQYF.

The J gene is TRBJ2-1, the V gene TRBV4-2; D perhaps matches TRBD2 (6 bases). The germline V gene encodes CDR1 LGHNA and CDR2 YNFKEQ. V was pared by 4 bases and J by 6 bases, with 13 bases between. This CDR3 comprises 14 residues. CDR3 loop: CASSPLEGGNEQFF. The CDR3 coding sequence is TGTGCCAGCAGCCCGTTGGAGGGTGGCAATGAGCAGTTCTTC.

This clone occurred a few times. The rearrangement joins TRBV5-1 to TRBJ1-1, with D hard to call. Trimming cost V 3 bases and J 0 bases, with 9 bases left between them. The CDR3 runs to 14 residues. The V gene's germline CDR1 is SGHRS and CDR2 YFSETQ. The CDR3 DNA reads as TGCGCCAGCAGCTGGGGAGGTATGAACACTGAAGCTTTCTTT. This codes for CASSWGGMNTEAFF.